The source of this T cell receptor (beta chain) is a study of cytomegalovirus exposure and HLA in healthy donors. Background on the study: From donors who were HLA-typed, an early data release held approximately 91 million unique TCRs.

Use of 60 Vbeta and 13 Jbeta primers characterized the PCR. Only in-frame clones appear in the TCRdb table, and some are missing; sequencing was by immunoSEQ multiplex PCR. Here the sample table reports around 29,000 clones. V was trimmed by 0 bases and J by 0 bases, leaving 12 bases between them. The CDR3 has 17 amino acids. CDR1 is SGHVS, CDR2 FQNEAQ, per germline. This clonotype was obtained from a man younger than 40 in good health and CMV-seronegative. Sequenced: PBMCs. V and J are TRBV7-8 and TRBJ1-5, with unresolved D. This chain's CDR3 is CASSLARGRPSNQPQHF. CDR3 in DNA: TGTGCCAGCAGCTTAGCGCGAGGAAGACCTAGCAATCAGCCCCAGCATTTT.